The 25 T cell receptor beta chains below all came from one sample that was sequenced in a study. TCRdb re-derived calls from the RT-PCR reads in MiXCR, one entry per CDR3 protein. The data show almost 700,000 distinct CDR3 sequences, over 12% seen once. Material: memory CD4+ T cells from blood. The source is a female donor in good health, serving as a healthy control.

The V call is TRBV27, the J call TRBJ1-1; TRBD1 might be the D (5 bases). Germline loops: CDR1 MNHEY, CDR2 SMNVEV (reference sequence). V was clipped by 2 bases and J by 4 bases, with 14 bases between them. The CDR3 loop spans 15 amino acids. In DNA, the CDR3 is TGTGCCAGCAGTTTAATGGGCCTGACAGCCACTGAAGCTTTCTTT. Translating it yields CASSLMGLTATEAFF.

The chain employs TRBV24-1 and TRBJ2-3; D is unclear. The CDR3 is 14 amino acids. V gave up 3 bases and J gave up 2 bases, with 8 bases separating them. CDR1 KGHDR and CDR2 SFDVKD come from the germline V gene. The CDR3 sequence is CATSDTALTDTQYF. CDR3 nucleotides: TGTGCCACCAGTGATACAGCTCTCACAGATACGCAGTATTTT.

This chain uses TRBV28 with TRBJ1-5; unclear D gene. Germline V gives CDR1 MDHEN, CDR2 SYDVKM. The V end lost 6 bases, the J end lost 5 bases, and 11 bases lay between the germline ends. The CDR3 consists of 13 residues. CDR3 sequence: CASREAGDQPQHF. The CDR3 nucleotides are TGTGCCAGCAGGGAGGCAGGCGATCAGCCCCAGCATTTT.

This clonotype was counted many times. V and J are TRBV29-1 and TRBJ2-5; possibly TRBD2 for D (5 bases). Per the germline V gene, CDR1 is SQVTM and CDR2 is ANQGSEA. V lost 4 bases, J lost 4 bases, and 19 bases lay in between. The CDR3 totals 15 residues. CDR3 nucleotides: TGCAGCGTTGCGGCGGGCTTTACCCTGGGAGAGACCCAGTACTTC. Translation: CSVAAGFTLGETQYF.

This clonotype appeared many times. The chain links TRBV4-2 to TRBJ2-1; TRBD1 matches 7 bases. The CDR3 spans 15 residues. CDR1 and CDR2 (germline): LGHNA, YNFKEQ. The V gene end was trimmed by 5 bases and the J gene end by 6 bases; junction bases not matched to a gene: 10. The CDR3 loop reads CASSTSRDSLNEQFF. The CDR3 coding sequence is TGTGCCAGCAGCACGAGCCGGGACAGCCTCAATGAGCAGTTCTTC.

V gene TRBV6-5 combines with J gene TRBJ2-2, with 11 bases that match TRBD2. This CDR3 region has 16 residues. In germline, CDR1 is MNHEY, CDR2 SVGAGI. J gave up 6 bases and V 2 bases, and 5 bases lay outside the gene matches. CDR3 in amino acids: CASSYAGTSGAGELFF. The CDR3 DNA sequence: TGTGCCAGCAGTTACGCCGGGACTAGCGGCGCCGGGGAGCTGTTTTTT.

This clonotype has a count of ten or more. V is TRBV6-5 and J is TRBJ2-7; 9 bases are shared with TRBD2. The V segment lost 2 bases and the J segment 3 bases; nucleotides outside the gene matches: 5. This CDR3 is built from 15 residues. CDR1 is MNHEY, CDR2 SVGAGI, per germline. The CDR3 DNA follows: TGTGCCAGCAGTTACGGTCCTAGCGGGATCTACGAGCAGTACTTC. Its protein is CASSYGPSGIYEQYF.

This clonotype occurred a few times. The chain joins TRBV5-1 to TRBJ1-5; D remains unclear. CDR1 and CDR2 from the germline V gene are SGHRS and YFSETQ. The CDR3 has 14 residues. Trimming shortened V by 0 bases and J by 3 bases, and 7 bases separated the two germline ends. The CDR3 DNA sequence: TGCGCCAGCAGCTTGGACAGTAACAATCAGCCCCAGCATTTT. It yields the protein CASSLDSNNQPQHF.

J is TRBJ2-1 and V is TRBV20-1; TRBD2 matches 11 bases. The ends lost 5 bases at V and 13 bases at J; junction bases unmatched: 1. Germline CDR1 and CDR2: DFQATT and SNEGSKA (reference sequence). This CDR3 spans 10 amino acids. This chain's CDR3 is CSAGTSGQFF. The CDR3 bases are TGCAGTGCTGGGACTAGCGGACAGTTCTTC.

The sample holds a few counts of this clonotype. V usage is TRBV6-4 and J usage is TRBJ2-3; weak D call: TRBD2 (7 bases). The length of the CDR3 is 15 residues. The germline CDR1 and CDR2 sequences are MRHNA and SNTAGT. With 0 bases removed from V and 5 bases from J, the gap between germline ends came to 12 bases. This chain's CDR3 is CASSDSGGHQDTQYF. For the CDR3, the DNA is TGTGCCAGCAGTGACTCCGGGGGGCATCAAGATACGCAGTATTTT.

This clonotype occurred a few times. The gene calls are TRBV20-1 and TRBJ2-3; perhaps TRBD2 as D (6 bases). Per germline, CDR1 DFQATT and CDR2 SNEGSKA (reference sequence). The length of the CDR3 is 14 residues. The CDR3 DNA sequence: TGCAGCGCGGGGAGCCGGCTCCAAGGAGATACGCAGTATTTT. This encodes CSAGSRLQGDTQYF.

This clonotype showed up many times. One end of the junction does not line up with germline, which may come from a read error. This rearrangement joins TRBV5-1 to TRBJ1-5; D call uncertain. The germline gives CDR1 SGHRS, CDR2 YFSETQ. The CDR3 length is 13 residues. CDR3 protein: CASSLESNQPQHF. The CDR3 region has the DNA TGTGCCAGCAGCTTAGAAAGCAATCAGCCCCAGCATTTT. Full variable domain (outside the CDR3, taken from reference TRBV5-1 and TRBJ1-5): KAGVTQTPRYLIKTRGQQVTLSCSPISGHRSVSWYQQTPGQGLQFLFEYFSETQRNKGNFPGRFSGRQFSNSRSEMNVSTLELGDSALYLCASSLESNQPQHFGDGTRLSIL.

This clonotype was observed a few times. The chain has TRBV7-3 and TRBJ1-6, with 9 bases fitting TRBD1. The CDR3 is 15 amino acids. Unmatched junction bases numbered 7, after V lost 5 bases and J lost 8 bases. The germline V gene has CDR1 SGHTA and CDR2 FQGTGA. The CDR3 region is CASSPGTGRDSPLHF. CDR3 in DNA: TGTGCCAGCAGCCCTGGGACAGGGAGAGATTCACCCCTCCACTTT.

This clonotype was recorded at least ten times. The V gene is TRBV28, the J gene TRBJ2-2; TRBD2 agrees at 11 bases. Losses at the gene ends were 9 bases for V and 0 bases for J; bases not matched to a gene: 3. The CDR3 covers 15 residues. Per germline, CDR1 MDHEN and CDR2 SYDVKM. CDR3 nucleotides: TGTGCCAGTTCGACTAGCGGGACGAACACCGGGGAGCTGTTTTTT. Residues: CASSTSGTNTGELFF.

The sample holds a few counts of this clonotype. The chain employs TRBV7-2 and TRBJ2-4; a weak D match, TRBD2 (5 bases). The CDR3 spans 16 residues. Trimming left V 5 bases short and J 9 bases short, with 23 bases between. Germline CDR1 reads SGHTA; CDR2 reads FQGNSA. Here the CDR3 reads CASSPLSGLEAGIQYF. CDR3 in DNA: TGTGCCAGCAGCCCTCTGTCCGGACTGGAGGCGGGCATTCAGTACTTC. The full variable domain, with the rest looked up from reference TRBV7-2 and TRBJ2-4, is GAGVSQSPSNKVTEKGKDVELRCDPISGHTALYWYRQSLGQGLEFLIYFQGNSAPDKSGLPSDRFSAERTGGSVSTLTIQRTQQEDSAVYLCASSPLSGLEAGIQYFGAGTRLSVL.

The chain couples TRBV20-1 to TRBJ1-5, with 8 bases aligning to TRBD1. Trimming took 6 bases from V and 15 from J; bases not matched to a gene: 13. The germline CDR1 and CDR2 sequences are DFQATT and SNEGSKA (reference sequence). The CDR3 runs to 12 residues. CDR3 residues: CSAGQVGRDLHF. The CDR3 DNA is TGCAGTGCGGGACAGGTGGGAAGAGATCTGCATTTT.

The chain carries TRBV30 and TRBJ1-6; the match to TRBD1 covers 9 bases. Germline V CDR1 and CDR2: GTSNPN, SVGIG (reference sequence). The J segment lost 0 bases and the V segment lost 3 bases, leaving 9 bases of the junction unmatched. The CDR3 is made up of 18 amino acids. The CDR3 loop reads CAWSAGQGLNSYNSPLHF. The CDR3 bases are TGTGCCTGGAGCGCGGGACAGGGCTTAAACTCCTATAATTCACCCCTCCACTTT.

This clonotype was detected a few times. This chain uses TRBV20-1 with TRBJ2-1; 7 bases are shared with TRBD1. The V and J ends lost 3 bases and 6 bases, in that order; junction bases with no gene match: 11. The CDR3 has 15 amino acids. The germline CDR1 and CDR2 sequences are DFQATT and SNEGSKA (reference sequence). In nucleotides, the CDR3 is TGCAGTGCTAGTAGTCGACAGGGATGGGGCAATGAGCAGTTCTTC. Translated: CSASSRQGWGNEQFF.

CDR3 residues: CASSSRGVNQPQHF. The CDR3 region has the DNA TGTGCCAGCAGCTCCCGGGGCGTCAATCAGCCCCAGCATTTT. The chain uses TRBV7-3 and TRBJ1-5; TRBD1 is a possible D gene (5 bases). The V end was cut by 4 bases, the J end by 3 bases, with 10 bases between. Germline lookup yields CDR1 SGHTA and CDR2 FQGTGA. The CDR3 is 14 residues long.

V is TRBV2 and J is TRBJ1-5; possibly TRBD1 for D (5 bases). Per the germline V gene, CDR1 is SNHLY and CDR2 is FYNNEI. The CDR3 consists of 14 residues. The germline V and J ends were trimmed by 10 bases and 2 bases, with 15 bases remaining between them. The CDR3 DNA is TGTGCCACAGGGTCCACCCGGGGCAATCAGCCCCAGCATTTT. Translation: CATGSTRGNQPQHF.

This clonotype was seen at least ten times. The chain is built from TRBV12-3 or TRBV12-4 and TRBJ2-7, with 10 bases matching TRBD1. The CDR3 is 15 amino acids. With 5 bases clipped from V and 9 bases from J, the junction kept 13 bases outside the gene matches. CDR3 in DNA: TGTGCCAGCAGTATAACCGGGACAGGGGAATCTACGCAGTACTTC. It encodes CASSITGTGESTQYF.

This chain uses TRBV28 with TRBJ2-1, with 12 bases fitting TRBD1. Germline V gene lookup returns CDR1 MDHEN and CDR2 SYDVKM. With V trimmed by 5 bases and J by 7 bases, 6 bases remained unmatched. The CDR3 length is 15 residues. The CDR3 DNA is TGTGCCAGCAGTACCGGGACAGGGGGCTGGAATGAGCAGTTCTTC. Its protein is CASSTGTGGWNEQFF. Together with reference TRBV28 and TRBJ2-1, the CDR3 gives the full variable domain: DVKVTQSSRYLVKRTGEKVFLECVQDMDHENMFWYRQDPGLGLRLIYFSYDVKMKEKGDIPEGYSVSREKKERFSLILESASTNQTSMYLCASSTGTGGWNEQFFGPGTRLTVL.

This rearrangement joins TRBV6-2 or TRBV6-3 to TRBJ1-1; D unclear. Germline V gene sequence: CDR1 MNHEY, CDR2 SVGEGT. The CDR3 totals 11 residues. V was clipped by 7 bases and J by 9 bases, with 12 bases between them. Here the CDR3 reads CASNEEDKAFF. CDR3 nucleotide sequence: TGTGCCAGCAATGAGGAAGATAAAGCTTTCTTT.

This clonotype occurred a few times. This rearrangement joins TRBV9 to TRBJ2-3; weak D call: TRBD2 (6 bases). Germline V gene sequence: CDR1 SGDLS, CDR2 YYNGEE. Trimming shortened V by 0 bases and J by 2 bases, and 13 bases separated the two germline ends. The CDR3 contains 16 residues. CDR3 region: CASSVGPSGYTDTQYF. In DNA form, the CDR3 reads TGTGCCAGCAGCGTAGGGCCCAGCGGGTACACAGATACGCAGTATTTT.

The chain is built from TRBV18 and TRBJ2-7, with 7 bases matching TRBD1. V gave up 2 bases and J gave up 7 bases; unmatched junction bases: 5. The V gene's germline CDR1 is KGHSH and CDR2 LQKENI. This CDR3 is built from 13 residues. CDR3 sequence: CASSPVGGGEQYF. The DNA of the CDR3 is TGTGCCAGCTCACCAGTAGGGGGCGGTGAGCAGTACTTC.